This T cell receptor beta chain was sequenced in a study of molecular identifiers for immune sequencing clone quantification (dated by TCRdb to 2016 to 2018). Broadly, across the study: For a replicate experiment, the RNA from either approximately 20,000 or 100,000 naive CD8 T cells was divided into five aliquots, and four of those aliquots went on to sequencing. The study was a methods study using CD8 T cells to benchmark molecular-identifier clustering-based TCR repertoire sequencing (MIDCIRS) and TCR RNA copy counting. Here is what the overall study found, with its caveats: Approximately 2.7 recovered TCR RNA copies per cell were obtained by modeling, versus about 10 by digital PCR, implying a capture efficiency of 25% to 30%. Highly expanded clone sizes could be underestimated because identical TCR molecules may share a barcode. Without barcode sub-clustering, chimeric consensus sequences inflated TCR diversity; chimeras reached as high as 47%. Spiked-in Jurkat TCR RNA equivalent to a single cell was reported to be detectable even among some 910,000 naive CD8 T cells. The naive libraries included spiked-in Jurkat TCR RNA (roughly nine copies' worth), and this Jurkat TCR RNA is not part of the donor repertoire. Clones above 20 RNA copies held over 99% of molecules in CMV-specific effector cells but under 1% in naive cells.

Libraries of naive CD8 T cells were built from anywhere between about 17,000 and 1,000,000 sorted cells, with 10%, 30% or 50% of the purified RNA used. Naive CD8 T cells were FACS-sorted as CD8+CD4-CCR7+CD45RA+ on a BD FACSAria II into RLT Plus buffer. Detection sensitivity was tested by spiking Jurkat RNA equal to fewer than twelve TCR copies' worth into samples containing roughly 18,000-1,000,000 naive CD8 T cells. CD8 T cells were enriched with RosetteSep CD8+ T Cell Enrichment Cocktail and Ficoll-Paque, followed by ACK red cell lysis. Here V drops 5 bases and J drops 2 bases, and the junction holds 5 bases not matched to any gene. The germline V gene yields MNHEY for CDR1 and SVGAGI for CDR2. From its cysteine to its phenylalanine, the CDR3 spans 14 amino acids. CDR3 DNA only is kept here, 42 bases in frame from base 1. This clonotype was seen many times. The clone's antigen remains unknown. Per-base quality was not reported, and no clone a single base away is much larger than it.

The protocol used for the library was PCR. TCRdb names Illumina HiSeq 4000 as the instrument used. Bulk TCR libraries were generated as previously described, with the TCR primers listed in Table S5 used. Purification of total RNA was performed with the Qiagen AllPrep DNA/RNA kit. Reads from multiple sequencing runs of the same library were pooled before analysis. The original pipeline was this. Reads were retained only if their TCR constant sequence matched exactly, and those retained reads were trimmed to 150 nt and grouped according to their 12-nt molecular barcodes. Within each barcode group, reads were sub-clustered at a 15% Levenshtein threshold, and quality-weighted consensus sequences were built per RNA molecule. Non-functional sequences were excluded, and lower-count sequences lying one edit away from another sequence were also excluded. Barcode sub-clusters with fewer than 20% of the maximum read count were removed, based on fitting two negative binomial distributions. TCRdb itself trimmed the public reads at Q25 with fastp, ran MiXCR and retained productive beta chains. Identical CDR3 proteins give one entry, which carries the most common genes and DNA. The V and J calls, along with clone size, are taken from TCRdb and not from the paper's own processing. The sample data list about 23,000 distinct CDR3 sequences, and 17% of these were observed just once. More than 0.75% of the sample comes from the top ten.

This chain is built from TRBV6-5 and TRBJ2-7; 8 bases in the middle match TRBD2. This receptor was taken from a human donor in good health. Some libraries in this study had Jurkat cell RNA spiked in. Sample: naive CD8+ T cells from blood, with Jurkat cell RNA spiked in. The cell subset or site label of this sample denotes: FACS-sorted CD8+CD4-CCR7+CD45RA+ naive T cells. The CDR3 protein is CASSRLASTYEQYF. The DNA is TGTGCCAGCAGTCGACTAGCGAGTACCTACGAGCAGTACTTC.